These T cell receptor beta chains were read from a single sample in a study of STAT5B mutations in CD4+ large granular lymphocyte leukemia. Clones were read by immunoSEQ multiplex PCR, and TCRdb kept only the in-frame ones, dropping some. The sample records about 38,000 clones, around 72% being singletons. Sequencing was done on a sample of CD4+ T cells from blood buffy coats. These receptors came from a human donor in good health. The CDR3 runs from the conserved cysteine through the conserved F or W. D genes are given only for firm matches. Size is omitted from some rows. Given values are once, few, many or a class for expanded clones.

size: .
D: .
V: TRBV5-1
J: TRBJ2-5
DNA: TGCGCCAGCAGCTTCGGGGCCACCCAAGAGACCCAGTACTTC
CDR3: CASSFGATQETQYF

size: once
D: TRBD1
V: TRBV7-2
J: TRBJ2-1
DNA: TGTGCCAGCAGCTCCCAACCCCCAGGGGGCAATGAGCAGTTCTTC
CDR3: CASSSQPPGGNEQFF

size: .
D: .
V: TRBV2
J: TRBJ1-1
DNA: TGTGCCAGCAGTGGGGCCCGGGCCGGCACTGAAGCTTTCTTT
CDR3: CASSGARAGTEAFF

size: once
D: .
V: TRBV19
J: TRBJ1-4
DNA: TGTGCCAGTAGTATAGGTGCTACTAATGAAAAACTGTTTTTT
CDR3: CASSIGATNEKLFF

size: .
D: TRBD2
V: TRBV6-4
J: TRBJ2-3
DNA: TGTGCCAGCAGTGAAACTAGCGGGGGATCAGATACGCAGTATTTT
CDR3: CASSETSGGSDTQYF

size: .
D: .
V: TRBV30
J: TRBJ1-2
DNA: TGTGCCTGGATGGTGGGTGCTTTCGGCTATGGCTACACCTTC
CDR3: CAWMVGAFGYGYTF

size: .
D: .
V: TRBV6-1
J: TRBJ2-3
DNA: TGTGCCAGCAGTGAAGTGGGGGCTGTGGCGGGTACGCAGTATTTT
CDR3: CASSEVGAVAGTQYF

size: .
D: .
V: TRBV5-4
J: TRBJ2-2
DNA: TGTGCCAGCAGCTTCCGGGACTCTGACACCGGGGAGCTGTTTTTT
CDR3: CASSFRDSDTGELFF

size: .
D: .
V: TRBV11-3
J: TRBJ2-5
DNA: TGTGCCAGCAGCTTAGGGAGAGCAGAGACCCAGTACTTC
CDR3: CASSLGRAETQYF

size: few
D: .
V: TRBV27
J: TRBJ1-5
DNA: TGTGCCAGCAGAGCGGGCCCTTTTAATCAGCCCCAGCATTTT
CDR3: CASRAGPFNQPQHF

size: few
D: TRBD1
V: TRBV19
J: TRBJ1-5
DNA: TGTGCCAGTAGTATAGGGTCCAGGGGGCAGGGTCAGCCCCAGCATTTT
CDR3: CASSIGSRGQGQPQHF

size: .
D: .
V: TRBV5-1
J: TRBJ1-1
DNA: TGCGCCAGCAGCTTAGGGCCCGGAAGAGCTCCTTTCTTT
CDR3: CASSLGPGRAPFF

size: .
D: TRBD1
V: TRBV6-6
J: TRBJ1-6
DNA: TGTGCCAGCGGGACAGGCCTAGACACCCTCCACTTT
CDR3: CASGTGLDTLHF

size: .
D: TRBD1
V: TRBV9
J: TRBJ1-6
DNA: TGTGCCAGCAGCGTAGGAGGGGGCTGGGAACCCCTCCACTTT
CDR3: CASSVGGGWEPLHF

size: few
D: TRBD1
V: TRBV10-1
J: TRBJ1-5
DNA: TGCGCCAGCAGTGAAAGAACCCGGGACAGGGTGGGGATTCAGCCCCAGCATTTT
CDR3: CASSERTRDRVGIQPQHF

size: .
D: .
V: TRBV29-1
J: TRBJ1-1
DNA: TGCAGCGTTGGAAGGGGGGCTAACACTGAAGCTTTCTTT
CDR3: CSVGRGANTEAFF

size: .
D: TRBD1
V: TRBV2
J: TRBJ1-1
DNA: TGTGCCAGCAAGACAGGGGGCAAGAGGTCGGCTTTCTTT
CDR3: CASKTGGKRSAFF

size: .
D: .
V: TRBV29-1
J: TRBJ2-7
DNA: TGCAGCGTTGCGGGAGGGGCGGGACAGGGATACGAGCAGTACTTC
CDR3: CSVAGGAGQGYEQYF

size: .
D: .
V: TRBV27
J: TRBJ2-1
DNA: TGTGCCAGCAGTTTAAAGGCCCGTTACAATGAGCAGTTCTTC
CDR3: CASSLKARYNEQFF

size: .
D: TRBD2
V: TRBV7-3
J: TRBJ2-7
DNA: TGTGCCAGCAGCCCGGGACTAGCGGGGGAGCAGTACTTC
CDR3: CASSPGLAGEQYF

size: .
D: TRBD1
V: TRBV5-1
J: TRBJ1-6
DNA: TGCGCCAGCACCCCCCTGACAGGGGAGAATTCACCCCTCCACTTT
CDR3: CASTPLTGENSPLHF

size: few
D: TRBD1
V: TRBV7-9
J: TRBJ1-3
DNA: TGTGCCAGCCTAGCGGGACAGCACTCTGGAAACACCATATATTTT
CDR3: CASLAGQHSGNTIYF

size: .
D: .
V: TRBV10-2
J: TRBJ1-2
DNA: TGCGCCAGCAGTGACCGGGACCGCCCTATCGGCTACACCTTC
CDR3: CASSDRDRPIGYTF

size: .
D: .
V: TRBV11-3
J: TRBJ2-2
DNA: TGTGCCAGCAGCCCCGTAGGGGGAACGAACACCGGGGAGCTGTTTTTT
CDR3: CASSPVGGTNTGELFF

size: .
D: .
V: TRBV27
J: TRBJ1-3
DNA: TGTGCCAGCGCTCCCCTGAGCTCTGGAAACACCATATATTTT
CDR3: CASAPLSSGNTIYF

size: few
D: .
V: TRBV11-2
J: TRBJ2-7
DNA: TGTGCCAGCAGCTCTCAGACAGGATTCTACGAGCAGTACTTC
CDR3: CASSSQTGFYEQYF

size: .
D: .
V: TRBV18
J: TRBJ2-7
DNA: TGTGCCAGCTCAACGACCACCTACGAGCAGTACTTC
CDR3: CASSTTTYEQYF

size: few
D: .
V: TRBV30
J: TRBJ1-5
DNA: TGTGCCTGGAGTCGGGATTACGGCAATCAGCCCCAGCATTTT
CDR3: CAWSRDYGNQPQHF

size: .
D: .
V: TRBV15
J: TRBJ1-3
DNA: TGTGCCACCAGCAGAGGAGACAGCGGGTCTGGAAACACCATATATTTT
CDR3: CATSRGDSGSGNTIYF

size: .
D: .
V: TRBV12-1
J: TRBJ2-6
DNA: TGTGCCAGCAGCGCAACACCTGTAGGACAAAGTCGGGCCAACGTCCTGACTTTC
CDR3: CASSATPVGQSRANVLTF

size: .
D: TRBD1
V: TRBV7-9
J: TRBJ1-3
DNA: TGTGCCAGCAGCTCGGGACAGGCTACCTCTGGAAACACCATATATTTT
CDR3: CASSSGQATSGNTIYF

size: once
D: TRBD2
V: TRBV2
J: TRBJ2-5
DNA: TGTGCCAGCAGTGGGATAGCGGGGGGGCAAGAGACCCAGTACTTC
CDR3: CASSGIAGGQETQYF

size: .
D: .
V: TRBV6-4
J: TRBJ2-5
DNA: TGTGCCAGCATCCAGGACAAATACCAAGAGACCCAGTACTTC
CDR3: CASIQDKYQETQYF

size: .
D: .
V: TRBV15
J: TRBJ1-4
DNA: TGTGCCACCAGCAGAGACATCATCCACACAACTAATGAAAAACTGTTTTTT
CDR3: CATSRDIIHTTNEKLFF

size: .
D: TRBD2
V: TRBV19
J: TRBJ2-5
DNA: TGTGCCAGTAGGGTTAGCGGGAGAGAGACCCAGTACTTC
CDR3: CASRVSGRETQYF

size: .
D: .
V: TRBV19
J: TRBJ1-1
DNA: TGTGCCACCTTACCCCGTCTGGGCCGGAACACTGAAGCTTTCTTT
CDR3: CATLPRLGRNTEAFF

size: .
D: .
V: TRBV7-6
J: TRBJ1-4
DNA: TGTGCCAGCAGCTTAGGGACGGCCAATGAAAAACTGTTTTTT
CDR3: CASSLGTANEKLFF

size: .
D: .
V: TRBV4-1
J: TRBJ2-1
DNA: TGCGCCAGCAGCCAAGATTGGGCATGGGAGCAGTTCTTC
CDR3: CASSQDWAWEQFF

size: .
D: TRBD2
V: TRBV19
J: TRBJ2-2
DNA: TGTGCCACCCCGCGGGGGGGCAGAACCGGGGAGCTGTTTTTT
CDR3: CATPRGGRTGELFF

size: .
D: .
V: TRBV6-1
J: TRBJ1-1
DNA: TGTGCCAGCAGACAACATGAGGCTCGGGCTTTCTTT
CDR3: CASRQHEARAFF

size: .
D: .
V: TRBV10-2
J: TRBJ2-5
DNA: TGCGCCAGCAGTGAGTGGGACTCCCAAGAGACCCAGTACTTC
CDR3: CASSEWDSQETQYF

size: once
D: .
V: TRBV7-6
J: TRBJ2-1
DNA: TGTGCCAGCAGCTTAGGTTTTAGGAATGAGCAGTTCTTC
CDR3: CASSLGFRNEQFF